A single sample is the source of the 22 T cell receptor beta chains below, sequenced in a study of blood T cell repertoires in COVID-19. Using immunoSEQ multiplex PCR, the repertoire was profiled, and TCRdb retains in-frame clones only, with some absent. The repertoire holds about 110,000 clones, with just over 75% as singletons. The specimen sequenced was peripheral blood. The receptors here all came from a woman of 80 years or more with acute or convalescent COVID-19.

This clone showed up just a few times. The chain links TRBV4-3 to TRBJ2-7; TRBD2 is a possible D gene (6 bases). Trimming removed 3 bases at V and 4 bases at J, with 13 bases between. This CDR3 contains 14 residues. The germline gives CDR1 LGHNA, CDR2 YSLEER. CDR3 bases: TGCGCCAGCAGCCATAGCGGCCTTGGGTACGAGCAGTACTTC. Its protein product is CASSHSGLGYEQYF.

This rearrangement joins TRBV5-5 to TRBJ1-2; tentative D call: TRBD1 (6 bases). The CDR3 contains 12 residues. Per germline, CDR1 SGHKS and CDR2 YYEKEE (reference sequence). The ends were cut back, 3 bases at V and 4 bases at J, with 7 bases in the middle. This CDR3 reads CASSSDSYGYTF. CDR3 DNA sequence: TGTGCCAGCAGCTCGGACAGCTATGGCTACACCTTC.

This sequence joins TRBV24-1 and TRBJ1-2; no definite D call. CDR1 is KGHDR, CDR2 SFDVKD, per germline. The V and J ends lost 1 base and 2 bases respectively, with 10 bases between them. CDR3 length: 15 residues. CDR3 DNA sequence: TGTGCCACCAGTGATTTACGAGGGTCGAACTATGGCTACACCTTC. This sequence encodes CATSDLRGSNYGYTF.

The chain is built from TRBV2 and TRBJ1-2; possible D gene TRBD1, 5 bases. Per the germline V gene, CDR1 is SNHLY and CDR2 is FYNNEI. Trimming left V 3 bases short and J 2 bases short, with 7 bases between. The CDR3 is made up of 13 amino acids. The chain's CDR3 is CASSEGLNYGYTF. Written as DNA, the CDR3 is TGTGCCAGCAGTGAGGGGCTAAACTATGGCTACACCTTC. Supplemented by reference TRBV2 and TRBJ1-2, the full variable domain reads EPEVTQTPSHQVTQMGQEVILRCVPISNHLYFYWYRQILGQKVEFLVSFYNNEISEKSEIFDDQFSVERPDGSNFTLKIRSTKLEDSAMYFCASSEGLNYGYTFGSGTRLTVV.

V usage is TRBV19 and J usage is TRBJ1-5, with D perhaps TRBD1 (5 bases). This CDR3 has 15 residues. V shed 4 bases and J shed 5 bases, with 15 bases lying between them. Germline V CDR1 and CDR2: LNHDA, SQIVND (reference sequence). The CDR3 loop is CASSTLGGTDQPQHF. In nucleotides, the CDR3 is TGTGCCAGTAGTACCTTAGGAGGGACCGATCAGCCCCAGCATTTT.

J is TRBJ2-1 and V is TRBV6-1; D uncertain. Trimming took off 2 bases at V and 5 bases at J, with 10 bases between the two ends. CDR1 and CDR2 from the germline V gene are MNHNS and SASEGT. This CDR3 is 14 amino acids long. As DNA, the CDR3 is TGTGCCAGCAGTGAATTGGTCGGTAACAATGAGCAGTTCTTC. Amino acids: CASSELVGNNEQFF.

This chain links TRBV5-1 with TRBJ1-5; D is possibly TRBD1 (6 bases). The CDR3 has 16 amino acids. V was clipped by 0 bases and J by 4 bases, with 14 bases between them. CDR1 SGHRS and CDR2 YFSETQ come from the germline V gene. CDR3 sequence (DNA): TGCGCCAGCAGCTTGGGGGTCAGGGGTTCAAATCAGCCCCAGCATTTT. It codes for CASSLGVRGSNQPQHF.

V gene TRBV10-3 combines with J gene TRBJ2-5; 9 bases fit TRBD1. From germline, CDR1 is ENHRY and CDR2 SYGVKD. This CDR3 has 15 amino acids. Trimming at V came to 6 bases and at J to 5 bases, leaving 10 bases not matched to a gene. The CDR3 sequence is CAIRPTGGNMETQYF. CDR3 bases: TGTGCCATCAGACCGACAGGGGGTAACATGGAGACCCAGTACTTC.

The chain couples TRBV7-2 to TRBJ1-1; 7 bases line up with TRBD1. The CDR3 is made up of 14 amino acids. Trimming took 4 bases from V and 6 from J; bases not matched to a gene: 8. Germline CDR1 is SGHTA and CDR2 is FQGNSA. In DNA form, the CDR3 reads TGTGCCAGCAGCTCGGGACAGACGCTCTCTGAAGCTTTCTTT. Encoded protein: CASSSGQTLSEAFF.

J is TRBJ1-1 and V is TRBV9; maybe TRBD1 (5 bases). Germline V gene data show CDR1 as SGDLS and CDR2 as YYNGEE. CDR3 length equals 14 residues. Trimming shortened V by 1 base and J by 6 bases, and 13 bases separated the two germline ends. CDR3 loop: CASSVSSGGAEAFF. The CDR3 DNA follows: TGTGCCAGCAGCGTAAGTTCTGGGGGGGCTGAAGCTTTCTTT. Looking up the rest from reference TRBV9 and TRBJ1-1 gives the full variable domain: DSGVTQTPKHLITATGQRVTLRCSPRSGDLSVYWYQQSLDQGLQFLIQYYNGEERAKGNILERFSAQQFPDLHSELNLSSLELGDSALYFCASSVSSGGAEAFFGQGTRLTVV.

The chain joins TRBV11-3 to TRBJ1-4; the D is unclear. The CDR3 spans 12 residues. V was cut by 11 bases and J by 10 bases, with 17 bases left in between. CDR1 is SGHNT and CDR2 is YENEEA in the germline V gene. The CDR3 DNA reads TGTGCCGCCCGGGAAGGAGAGGGAAAACTGTTTTTT. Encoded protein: CAAREGEGKLFF.

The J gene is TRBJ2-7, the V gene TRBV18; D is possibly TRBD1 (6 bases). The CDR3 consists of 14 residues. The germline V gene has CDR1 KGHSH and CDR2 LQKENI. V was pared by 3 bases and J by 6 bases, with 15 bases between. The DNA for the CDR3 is TGTGCCAGCTCACCGGGCAGGGGTCACGGCGAGCAGTACTTC. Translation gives CASSPGRGHGEQYF.

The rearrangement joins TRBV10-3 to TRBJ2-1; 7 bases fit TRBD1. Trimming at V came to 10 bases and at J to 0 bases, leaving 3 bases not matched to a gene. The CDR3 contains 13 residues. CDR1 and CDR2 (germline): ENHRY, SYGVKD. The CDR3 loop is CATTGSSYNEQFF. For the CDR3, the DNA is TGTGCCACGACAGGGAGCTCCTACAATGAGCAGTTCTTC.

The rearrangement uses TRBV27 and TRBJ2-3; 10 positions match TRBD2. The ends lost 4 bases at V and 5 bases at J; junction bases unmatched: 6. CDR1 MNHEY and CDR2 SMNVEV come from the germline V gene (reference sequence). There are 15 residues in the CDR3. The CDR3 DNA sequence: TGTGCCAGCAGTTCGGGAGCGGGGGGGCTAGATACGCAGTATTTT. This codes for CASSSGAGGLDTQYF.

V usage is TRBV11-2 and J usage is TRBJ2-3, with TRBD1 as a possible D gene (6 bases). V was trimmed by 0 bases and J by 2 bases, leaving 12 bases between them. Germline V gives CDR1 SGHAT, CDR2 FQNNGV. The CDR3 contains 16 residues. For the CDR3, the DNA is TGTGCCAGCAGCTTAGATCCGACAGGCCACACAGATACGCAGTATTTT. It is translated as CASSLDPTGHTDTQYF.

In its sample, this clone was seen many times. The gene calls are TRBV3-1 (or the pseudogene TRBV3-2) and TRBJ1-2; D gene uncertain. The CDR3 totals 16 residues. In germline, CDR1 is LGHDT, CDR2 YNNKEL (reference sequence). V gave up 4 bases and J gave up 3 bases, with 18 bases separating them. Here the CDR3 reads CASSPRGLEAYYGYTF. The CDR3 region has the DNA TGTGCCAGCAGCCCACGAGGCTTGGAAGCCTACTATGGCTACACCTTC.

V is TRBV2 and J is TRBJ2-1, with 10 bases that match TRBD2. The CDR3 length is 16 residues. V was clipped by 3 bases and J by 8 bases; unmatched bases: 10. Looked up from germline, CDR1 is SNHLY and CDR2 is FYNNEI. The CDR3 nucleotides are TGTGCCAGCAGTGAGCTTGCGACTAGCGGGCCCGATGAGCAGTTCTTC. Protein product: CASSELATSGPDEQFF.

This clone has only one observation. The CDR3 loop is CAIGLAGADEQFF. The CDR3 DNA follows: TGTGCCATCGGACTAGCGGGAGCCGATGAGCAGTTCTTC. V is TRBV10-3 and J is TRBJ2-1; TRBD2 matches 13 bases. This CDR3 has 13 residues. Per germline, CDR1 ENHRY and CDR2 SYGVKD. V shed 8 bases, J shed 8 bases, and the junction held 3 bases outside the gene matches.

In DNA form, the CDR3 reads TGTGCCAGCAGTCATAGGGGTACAAACTACGAGCAGTACTTC. It codes for CASSHRGTNYEQYF. The chain has TRBV28 and TRBJ2-7, with D tentatively TRBD1 (5 bases). Trimming took 5 bases from V and 3 from J, leaving 14 bases between them. Germline CDR1 MDHEN, CDR2 SYDVKM. This CDR3 contains 14 residues. The variable domain in full, completed from reference TRBV28 and TRBJ2-7, reads DVKVTQSSRYLVKRTGEKVFLECVQDMDHENMFWYRQDPGLGLRLIYFSYDVKMKEKGDIPEGYSVSREKKERFSLILESASTNQTSMYLCASSHRGTNYEQYFGPGTRLTVT.

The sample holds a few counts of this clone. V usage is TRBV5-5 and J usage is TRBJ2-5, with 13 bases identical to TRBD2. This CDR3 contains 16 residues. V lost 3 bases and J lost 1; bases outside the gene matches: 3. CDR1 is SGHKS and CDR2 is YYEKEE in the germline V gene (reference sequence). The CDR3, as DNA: TGTGCCAGCAGCTCCGGGACTAGCGGGGTCCAAGAGACCCAGTACTTC. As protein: CASSSGTSGVQETQYF.

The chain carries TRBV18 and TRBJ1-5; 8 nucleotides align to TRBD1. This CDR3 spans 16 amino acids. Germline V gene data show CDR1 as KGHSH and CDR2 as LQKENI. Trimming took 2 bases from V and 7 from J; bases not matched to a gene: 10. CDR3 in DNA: TGTGCCAGCTCACCAGCACTGACAGGGGCAGACCAGCCCCAGCATTTT. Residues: CASSPALTGADQPQHF.

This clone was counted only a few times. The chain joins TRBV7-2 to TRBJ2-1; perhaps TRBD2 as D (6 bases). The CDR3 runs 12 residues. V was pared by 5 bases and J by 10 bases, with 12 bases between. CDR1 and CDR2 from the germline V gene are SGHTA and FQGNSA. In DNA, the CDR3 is TGTGCCAGCAGCGGGGGACTGAGCGAGCAGTTCTTC. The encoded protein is CASSGGLSEQFF.